These 13 T cell receptor beta chains originate from one sample sequenced in a study of a mutant IDH1 vaccine in newly diagnosed glioma. Sequencing was performed with immunoSEQ multiplex PCR; in TCRdb, only in-frame clones are kept and a portion is missing. The sample consists of tens of thousands of clones, roughly 78% of them appearing once. Antigen specificity for these receptors is unknown. The time point: week 11, during vaccination. Doses comprised 300 ug of mutant IDH1 20-mer peptide each, plus topical imiquimod. Sequences were derived from PBMCs, sampled from a glioma patient whose treatment included an IDH1 peptide vaccine. These receptor sequences come from a man between 40 and 49 years old with glioma.

The CDR3 region is CASSFGRRSYEQYF. CDR3 DNA sequence: TGTGCCAGCAGCTTCGGAAGGCGCTCCTACGAGCAGTACTTC. This rearrangement joins TRBV7-8 to TRBJ2-7; D is uncertain. CDR1 is SGHVS and CDR2 is FQNEAQ in the germline V gene. Trimming took off 3 bases at V and 0 bases at J, with 9 bases between the two ends. This CDR3 region has 14 residues.

The genes are TRBV4-2 and TRBJ2-7; 7 bases align to TRBD2. The CDR3 loop spans 16 amino acids. Germline V gives CDR1 LGHNA, CDR2 YNFKEQ. The ends lost 1 base at V and 3 bases at J; junction bases unmatched: 9. CDR3 region: CASSQVMAGDNYEQYF. In nucleotides, the CDR3 is TGTGCCAGCAGCCAAGTAATGGCGGGAGATAACTACGAGCAGTACTTC.

This clone was seen only once. This chain links TRBV6-1 with TRBJ2-7; D remains unclear. The CDR3 extends over 14 amino acids. With 3 bases removed from V and 3 bases from J, the gap between germline ends came to 12 bases. CDR1 and CDR2 (germline): MNHNS, SASEGT. This CDR3 reads CASSEGRVGYEQYF. The CDR3 nucleotides are TGTGCCAGCAGTGAGGGTAGGGTTGGCTACGAGCAGTACTTC.

The chain carries TRBV14 and TRBJ1-6, with TRBD1 as a possible D gene (5 bases). Germline V gene lookup returns CDR1 SGHDN and CDR2 FVKESK. CDR3 length: 14 residues. Trimming shortened V by 3 bases and J by 9 bases, and 12 bases separated the two germline ends. CDR3 sequence (DNA): TGTGCCAGCAGCCACACGACAGAACGTTCACCCCTCCACTTT. Its translation is CASSHTTERSPLHF. Based on the CDR3 plus reference TRBV14 and TRBJ1-6, the full variable domain is EAGVTQFPSHSVIEKGQTVTLRCDPISGHDNLYWYRRVMGKEIKFLLHFVKESKQDESGMPNNRFLAERTGGTYSTLKVQPAELEDSGVYFCASSHTTERSPLHFGNGTRLTVT.

The chain is built from TRBV11-3 and TRBJ2-5; D gene ambiguous. Trimming took off 4 bases at V and 1 base at J, with 4 bases between the two ends. CDR1 is SGHNT, CDR2 YENEEA, per germline. The CDR3 loop spans 12 amino acids. CDR3 residues: CASSWIQETQYF. The CDR3 nucleotides read TGTGCCAGCAGCTGGATCCAAGAGACCCAGTACTTC.

The J gene is TRBJ2-1, the V gene TRBV4-1, with 7 bases fitting TRBD2. J gave up 10 bases and V 0 bases, and 6 bases lay outside the gene matches. The CDR3 totals 14 residues. CDR1 is MGHRA, CDR2 YSYEKL, per germline. CDR3 sequence reads: CASSQEQTSPEQFF. The CDR3 DNA follows: TGCGCCAGCAGCCAAGAGCAGACTAGCCCCGAGCAGTTCTTC.

V and J are TRBV6-1 and TRBJ2-3; 9 positions agree with TRBD2. Trimming at V came to 2 bases and at J to 3 bases, leaving 6 bases not matched to a gene. CDR1 is MNHNS, CDR2 SASEGT, per germline. The CDR3 runs to 16 residues. This CDR3 reads CASSELSAGGTDTQYF. The CDR3 nucleotides are TGTGCCAGCAGTGAACTCTCGGCGGGAGGGACAGATACGCAGTATTTT.

This chain links TRBV6-1 with TRBJ1-2; no clear D gene. The V and J ends lost 2 bases and 6 bases respectively, with 16 bases between them. Germline CDR1 reads MNHNS; CDR2 reads SASEGT. The CDR3 has 15 amino acids. As DNA, the CDR3 is TGTGCCAGCAGTGAACTCTGGATGACAATGGATGGCTACACCTTC. Translated, it gives CASSELWMTMDGYTF.

V usage is TRBV5-8 and J usage is TRBJ1-1; D is uncertain. Germline V gene lookup returns CDR1 SGHTS and CDR2 YDEGEE. This CDR3 spans 15 amino acids. V was cut by 4 bases and J by 1 base, with 14 bases left in between. The CDR3 protein is CASSPLITTNTEAFF. The DNA of the CDR3 is TGTGCCAGCAGCCCGTTGATCACAACGAACACTGAAGCTTTCTTT.

This clone came up once. J is TRBJ2-1 and V is TRBV27, with 8 bases fitting TRBD2. The V gene end was trimmed by 5 bases and the J gene end by 5 bases; junction bases not matched to a gene: 32. CDR1 and CDR2 (germline): MNHEY, SMNVEV (reference sequence). There are 23 residues in the CDR3. The chain's CDR3 is CASSLTIGGTSPIRPYIDNEQFF. CDR3 in DNA: TGTGCCAGCAGTCTGACGATTGGAGGGACTAGTCCCATCCGACCCTATATTGACAATGAGCAGTTCTTC.

The chain has TRBV5-4 and TRBJ1-1; 10 bases map to TRBD1. The CDR3 sequence is 19 residues long. With 4 bases clipped from V and 7 bases from J, the junction kept 22 bases outside the gene matches. Germline CDR1 and CDR2: SGHNT and YYREEE (reference sequence). CDR3 DNA: TGTGCCAGCAGCCCATGGCCCTTCGAGACAGGGGGCCAAGGGAATGAAGCTTTCTTT. Its protein product is CASSPWPFETGGQGNEAFF.

The rearrangement joins TRBV9 to TRBJ2-2; 8 nucleotides align to TRBD2. Germline assignment: CDR1 SGDLS and CDR2 YYNGEE. This CDR3 is built from 19 residues. The V and J ends lost 3 bases and 6 bases, in that order; junction bases with no gene match: 19. CDR3: CASSEAPGLVNFGSGELFF. The CDR3 DNA is TGTGCCAGCAGCGAGGCCCCGGGACTAGTCAACTTTGGTTCCGGGGAGCTGTTTTTT.

This chain connects TRBV7-9 to TRBJ1-1; weak D call: TRBD1 (5 bases). There are 15 residues in the CDR3. V was clipped by 0 bases and J by 4 bases, with 12 bases between them. The germline V gene encodes CDR1 SEHNR and CDR2 FQNEAQ (reference sequence). The CDR3 spells CASSLAEMGGTEAFF. The DNA for the CDR3 is TGTGCCAGCAGCTTAGCGGAAATGGGGGGCACTGAAGCTTTCTTT.